This TCR beta chain was sequenced in a study of cytomegalovirus exposure and HLA in healthy donors. Trimming removed 2 bases at V and 6 bases at J, with 10 bases between. This CDR3 comprises 13 residues. CDR1 SGHRS and CDR2 YFSETQ come from the germline V gene. The study, taken as a whole, reports: Cytomegalovirus-associated status was assigned to about 170 TCR beta chains. Published work reported that the classifier diagnosed cytomegalovirus status with high specificity and sensitivity. Presence/absence analyses assumed roughly uniform sequencing depth across donors, which may not hold.

The PCR was carried out with 60 Vbeta primers and 13 Jbeta primers. Method: immunoSEQ multiplex PCR; TCRdb's copy keeps in-frame clones and lacks some. The sample spans 150,000 or so clones; the ten largest clones claim roughly 1.6%. As regards this clone: The antigen is undetermined. The same CDR3 can be traced to other DNA sequences in this sample.

The gene calls are TRBV5-1 and TRBJ2-3; the D gene is possibly TRBD1 (6 bases). The TCR comes from a woman aged 45-65 years in good health and CMV-seronegative. The source material was PBMCs. CDR3 loop: CASSFWGRDTQYF. The CDR3 region has the DNA TGCGCCAGCAGCTTCTGGGGGCGCGATACGCAGTATTTT. The complete variable domain, with remaining parts taken from reference TRBV5-1 and TRBJ2-3, reads KAGVTQTPRYLIKTRGQQVTLSCSPISGHRSVSWYQQTPGQGLQFLFEYFSETQRNKGNFPGRFSGRQFSNSRSEMNVSTLELGDSALYLCASSFWGRDTQYFGPGTRLTVL.